This TCR beta chain was recovered during a study of blood T cell repertoires in COVID-19. For the study at large: T cells, B-cell-depleted T cells, or PBMCs supplied cDNA or gDNA.

CDR3 length: 15 amino acids. With 4 bases removed from V and 0 bases from J, the gap between germline ends came to 11 bases. In the authors' methods: Amplification with reference gene primers provided the estimates of nucleated cell counts. Sequencing used immunoSEQ multiplex PCR; TCRdb keeps in-frame clones, though not all of them. That table supplies the V and J calls and clone size; D and trimming were determined from the DNA. This table has over 200,000 clones, about 85% appearing once. The specimen was peripheral blood. This rearrangement joins TRBV5-3 to TRBJ2-1; no definite D call. TRBV5-3 is an ORF, with its function uncertain. This receptor was obtained from a woman between 18 and 29 years old who had recovered from COVID-19. This CDR3 is CARSPEVSSYNEQFF. As DNA, the CDR3 is TGTGCCAGAAGCCCAGAAGTAAGCTCCTACAATGAGCAGTTCTTC.